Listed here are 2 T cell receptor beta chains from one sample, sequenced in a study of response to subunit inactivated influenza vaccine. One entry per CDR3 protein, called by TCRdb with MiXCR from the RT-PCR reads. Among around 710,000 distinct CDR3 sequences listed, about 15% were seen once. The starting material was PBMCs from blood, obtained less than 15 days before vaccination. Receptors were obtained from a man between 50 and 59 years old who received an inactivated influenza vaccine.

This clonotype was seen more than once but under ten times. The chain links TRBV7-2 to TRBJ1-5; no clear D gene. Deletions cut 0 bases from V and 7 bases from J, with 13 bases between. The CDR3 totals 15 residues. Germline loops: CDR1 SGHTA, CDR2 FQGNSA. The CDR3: CASSLAGGASQPQHF. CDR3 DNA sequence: TGTGCCAGCAGCTTAGCGGGCGGCGCTTCGCAGCCCCAGCATTTT.

CDR3 in DNA: TGTGCCTGGAGTCCCGGGGCCGGGGAGCTGTTTTTT. As protein: CAWSPGAGELFF. The gene calls are TRBV30 and TRBJ2-2; D may be TRBD2 (5 bases). This CDR3 contains 12 residues. Germline V gives CDR1 GTSNPN, CDR2 SVGIG (reference sequence). V shed 2 bases and J shed 6 bases, with 7 bases lying between them.